This TCR beta chain stems from a study of regulatory T cells in long-lasting Graves disease. Time point here: newly diagnosed GD, antithyroid drugs for less than 3 months. PBMCs provided the RNA from which the TCR library was made. Enrollment of patients was through an endocrinology department in Xi'an, China. CDR1 and CDR2 from the germline V gene are MNHEY and SMNVEV (reference sequence). The CDR3 loop spans 14 amino acids. V shed 4 bases and J shed 3 bases, with 12 bases lying between them. TCR beta libraries were built with iRepertoire HTBI primers and Arm-PCR of CDR3 regions. TCRdb reanalysed the multiplex PCR reads using MiXCR and keeps one entry per CDR3 protein. This sample yields about 400,000 distinct CDR3 sequences, of which around 15% are seen a single time; approximately 21% belongs to the top ten. This clonotype was detected ten times or more.

The chain has TRBV27 and TRBJ1-2; D unresolved. Sample: peripheral blood mononuclear cells (PBMCs), taken at new diagnosis, from a patient treated with antithyroid drugs. The receptor's source is a female donor with Graves disease. CDR3 residues: CASSSGPTHYGYTF. DNA of the CDR3: TGTGCCAGCAGTTCTGGCCCAACCCACTATGGCTACACCTTC.